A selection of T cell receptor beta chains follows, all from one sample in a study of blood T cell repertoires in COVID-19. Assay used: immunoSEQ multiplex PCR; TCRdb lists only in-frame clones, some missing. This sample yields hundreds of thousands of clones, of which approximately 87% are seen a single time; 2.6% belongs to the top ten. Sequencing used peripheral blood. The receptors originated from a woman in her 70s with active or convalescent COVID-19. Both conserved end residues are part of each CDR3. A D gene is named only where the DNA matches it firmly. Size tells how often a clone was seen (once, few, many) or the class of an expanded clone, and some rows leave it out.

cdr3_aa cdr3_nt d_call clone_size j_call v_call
CASSQELTPETQYF TGTGCCAGCAGCCAAGAACTAACCCCAGAGACCCAGTACTTC . . TRBJ2-5 TRBV3-1/TRBV3-2
CASNGQGVDQPQHF TGTGCCAGCAACGGACAGGGGGTCGATCAGCCCCAGCATTTT TRBD1 . TRBJ1-5 TRBV6-5
CASSPRGLDTGELFF TGTGCCAGCAGCCCGAGGGGGCTGGACACCGGGGAGCTGTTTTTT TRBD1 . TRBJ2-2 TRBV7-9
CASSRGLAGGQGDEQFF TGTGCCAGCAGCAGGGGACTAGCGGGAGGGCAGGGCGATGAGCAGTTCTTC . . TRBJ2-1 TRBV21-1
CASSLYGGAANTGELFF TGTGCCAGCAGTTTATACGGGGGGGCGGCGAACACCGGGGAGCTGTTTTTT TRBD2 . TRBJ2-2 TRBV27
CASSHPGQSYGYTF TGTGCCAGCAGCCACCCGGGACAGAGCTATGGCTACACCTTC TRBD1 . TRBJ1-2 TRBV7-2
CAFLAESTDTQYF TGTGCCTTTCTAGCGGAAAGCACAGATACGCAGTATTTT TRBD2 . TRBJ2-3 TRBV30
CASSPLAAAGDSNQPQHF TGTGCCAGCTCACCATTAGCCGCGGCGGGAGATAGCAATCAGCCCCAGCATTTT . . TRBJ1-5 TRBV18
CASSSYRSGANVLTF TGTGCCAGCAGCTCCTATCGCTCTGGGGCCAACGTCCTGACTTTC . . TRBJ2-6 TRBV3-1/TRBV3-2
CANSLQGGTEAFF TGTGCCAACTCCCTACAGGGGGGCACTGAAGCTTTCTTT TRBD1 once TRBJ1-1 TRBV28
CATSDLSGTGGGELFF TGTGCCACCAGTGATTTGAGCGGGACCGGGGGCGGGGAGCTGTTTTTT TRBD2 . TRBJ2-2 TRBV24-1
CSVTWDYRSYEQYF TGCAGCGTAACTTGGGACTACCGTTCCTACGAGCAGTACTTC TRBD2 . TRBJ2-7 TRBV29-1
CASSRQGGGGELFF TGTGCCAGCAGTAGACAGGGAGGAGGCGGGGAGCTGTTTTTT . . TRBJ2-2 TRBV28
CAISEPKLAEQETQYF TGTGCCATCAGTGAGCCGAAACTAGCGGAGCAAGAGACCCAGTACTTC TRBD2 . TRBJ2-5 TRBV10-3
CASSTTGTRGGYEQFF TGTGCCAGCAGCACTACCGGGACTAGAGGGGGCTATGAGCAGTTCTTC . . TRBJ2-1 TRBV28
CASSLMFGGRNTGELFF TGTGCCAGCAGCTTAATGTTCGGGGGGCGAAACACCGGGGAGCTGTTTTTT . . TRBJ2-2 TRBV7-9
CASSGTVEVAEAFF TGCGCCAGCAGCGGGACAGTGGAGGTCGCTGAAGCTTTCTTT TRBD1 . TRBJ1-1 TRBV5-1
CASSFVGRPGELFF TGTGCCAGCAGTTTTGTGGGGCGCCCCGGGGAGCTGTTTTTT . . TRBJ2-2 TRBV27
CASSLVGAGEREQYF TGTGCCAGCAGCTTGGTGGGAGCGGGGGAGCGCGAGCAGTACTTC TRBD2 . TRBJ2-7 TRBV5-6